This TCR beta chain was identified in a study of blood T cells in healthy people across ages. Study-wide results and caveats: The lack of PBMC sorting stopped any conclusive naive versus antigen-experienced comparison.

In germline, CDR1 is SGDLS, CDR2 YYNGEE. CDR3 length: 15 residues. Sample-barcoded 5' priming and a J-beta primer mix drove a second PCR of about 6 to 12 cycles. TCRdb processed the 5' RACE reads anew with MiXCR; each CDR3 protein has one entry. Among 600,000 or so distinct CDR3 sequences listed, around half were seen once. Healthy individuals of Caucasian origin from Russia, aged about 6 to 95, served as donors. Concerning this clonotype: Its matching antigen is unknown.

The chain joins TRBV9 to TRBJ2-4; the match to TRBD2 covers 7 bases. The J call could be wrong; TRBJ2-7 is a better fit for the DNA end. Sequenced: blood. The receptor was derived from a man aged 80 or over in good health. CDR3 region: CASSVGVAGGYEQYF. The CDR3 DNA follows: TGTGCCAGCAGCGTAGGCGTAGCGGGTGGCTACGAGCAGTACTTC.